Following are 29 T cell receptor beta chains from one sample sequenced in a study of T cell responses to AZD1222 COVID-19 vaccine. Assay: immunoSEQ multiplex PCR; the TCRdb copy retains only in-frame clones and omits some. There are approximately 100,000 clones in the sample; around nine tenths occur only once, and about 3% lies in the top ten. This specimen was peripheral blood, taken on day 0 of AZD1222 vaccination. These receptors were obtained from an adult in good health.

This chain links TRBV2 with TRBJ2-7; a possible D gene is TRBD2 (6 bases). Germline CDR1 and CDR2: SNHLY and FYNNEI. Trimming removed 4 bases from V and 6 bases from J, with 19 bases in between. The CDR3 extends over 15 amino acids. Written as DNA, the CDR3 is TGTGCCAGCAGTGGGCTTACGGGACTCTCTGGCGAGCAGTACTTC. Its translation is CASSGLTGLSGEQYF.

The chain carries TRBV7-2 and TRBJ1-6; maybe TRBD1 (5 bases). The germline V gene encodes CDR1 SGHTA and CDR2 FQGNSA. The CDR3 covers 14 residues. Trimming pared 5 bases from V and 7 bases from J, leaving 12 bases between. This chain's CDR3 is CASSRAGTNSPLHF. The CDR3 DNA reads TGTGCCAGCAGCCGCGCCGGGACGAATTCACCCCTCCACTTT.

The chain is built from TRBV6-2 or TRBV6-3 and TRBJ1-4, with no clear D. CDR3 size: 13 residues. The V gene's germline CDR1 is MNHEY and CDR2 SVGEGT. V lost 4 bases to trimming and J lost 7 bases, with 10 bases between them. The CDR3 bases are TGTGCCAGCAGTTTTACAGTAGGTGAAAAACTGTTTTTT. This codes for CASSFTVGEKLFF.

V gene TRBV4-2 combines with J gene TRBJ2-1, with 10 bases lining up with TRBD2. From germline, CDR1 is LGHNA and CDR2 YNFKEQ. Unmatched junction bases numbered 6, after V lost 3 bases and J lost 4 bases. This CDR3 spans 16 amino acids. The CDR3: CASSQSSGGQYNEQFF. CDR3 nucleotide sequence: TGTGCCAGCAGCCAGTCTAGCGGGGGCCAATACAATGAGCAGTTCTTC.

This chain connects TRBV30 to TRBJ1-1; 7 nucleotides match TRBD1. V shed 5 bases, J shed 1 base, and the junction held 4 bases outside the gene matches. The germline V gene has CDR1 GTSNPN and CDR2 SVGIG (reference sequence). The CDR3 sequence is 13 residues long. CDR3 nucleotides: TGTGCCTGGGTGGGACAGCCGAACACTGAAGCTTTCTTT. Amino acids: CAWVGQPNTEAFF.

The chain is built from TRBV18 and TRBJ1-5; D unclear. CDR3 length equals 13 residues. In germline, CDR1 is KGHSH, CDR2 LQKENI. V was clipped by 2 bases and J by 7 bases, with 9 bases between them. In nucleotides, the CDR3 is TGTGCCAGCTCACCAGGGCTAGGACAGCCCCAGCATTTT. This codes for CASSPGLGQPQHF. Full variable domain (rest looked up from reference TRBV18 and TRBJ1-5): NAGVMQNPRHLVRRRGQEARLRCSPMKGHSHVYWYRQLPEEGLKFMVYLQKENIIDESGMPKERFSAEFPKEGPSILRIQQVVRGDSAAYFCASSPGLGQPQHFGDGTRLSIL.

The chain has TRBV29-1 and TRBJ1-1, with TRBD1 as a possible D gene (6 bases). The germline CDR1 and CDR2 sequences are SQVTM and ANQGSEA. V lost 7 bases and J 3 bases, leaving 18 bases between the germline ends. The CDR3 sequence is 14 residues long. The CDR3 here is CSAGGGPGDTEAFF. CDR3 DNA: TGCAGCGCCGGCGGGGGGCCGGGTGACACTGAAGCTTTCTTT.

The J gene is TRBJ1-2, the V gene TRBV9; tentatively, D is TRBD1 (6 bases). CDR3 length: 16 amino acids. Trimming stripped 0 bases from V and 0 bases from J, with 12 bases between. CDR1 and CDR2 from the germline V gene are SGDLS and YYNGEE. The CDR3 reads CASSVEVGAPNYGYTF. The CDR3 region has the DNA TGTGCCAGCAGCGTAGAGGTGGGGGCGCCTAACTATGGCTACACCTTC.

This chain uses TRBV19 with TRBJ1-1, with 10 bases matching TRBD1. There are 13 residues in the CDR3. Germline V lookup: CDR1 LNHDA, CDR2 SQIVND (reference sequence). V was clipped by 3 bases and J by 7 bases; unmatched bases: 2. CDR3 bases: TGTGCCAGTAGTATCGGGACAGGGGATGAAGCTTTCTTT. This gives the protein CASSIGTGDEAFF.

The V and J genes are TRBV30 and TRBJ1-5; tentative D call: TRBD1 (6 bases). This CDR3 contains 13 residues. V was pared by 4 bases and J by 5 bases, with 12 bases between. CDR1 is GTSNPN, CDR2 SVGIG, per germline (reference sequence). CDR3: CAWTRGLDQPQHF. CDR3 nucleotide sequence: TGTGCCTGGACCAGGGGTTTAGATCAGCCCCAGCATTTT.

The J gene is TRBJ1-1, the V gene TRBV6-5, with 7 bases aligning to TRBD1. CDR1 and CDR2 from the germline V gene are MNHEY and SVGAGI. Germline trimming cut 6 bases from V and 2 bases from J; bases unmatched to any gene: 3. This CDR3 is built from 13 residues. The CDR3 nucleotides are TGTGCCAGCAGGGGGACAGAAAACACTGAAGCTTTCTTT. Amino acid sequence: CASRGTENTEAFF.

The chain couples TRBV5-5 to TRBJ1-3, with unresolved D. V dropped 2 bases and J dropped 4 bases, with 10 bases sitting between them. The length of the CDR3 is 14 residues. Germline V CDR1 and CDR2: SGHKS, YYEKEE (reference sequence). The CDR3 bases are TGTGCCAGCAGCTTTGGCTGGAGCGGAAACACCATATATTTT. Encoded protein: CASSFGWSGNTIYF. The full variable domain, with the rest looked up from reference TRBV5-5 and TRBJ1-3, is DAGVTQSPTHLIKTRGQQVTLRCSPISGHKSVSWYQQVLGQGPQFIFQYYEKEERGRGNFPDRFSARQFPNYSSELNVNALLLGDSALYLCASSFGWSGNTIYFGEGSWLTVV.

CDR3 residues: CASSSQRGVPFF. The DNA for the CDR3 is TGTGCCAGCAGTTCCCAGCGGGGGGTCCCGTTCTTC. The gene calls are TRBV27 and TRBJ2-1, with 9 bases that match TRBD2. Germline lookup yields CDR1 MNHEY and CDR2 SMNVEV (reference sequence). This CDR3 comprises 12 residues. Trimming took 4 bases from V and 15 from J; bases not matched to a gene: 7.

This clone appeared a single time. The chain employs TRBV3-1 (or the pseudogene TRBV3-2) and TRBJ1-3; a possible D gene is TRBD1 (5 bases). Trimming shortened V by 1 base and J by 2 bases, and 21 bases separated the two germline ends. In germline, CDR1 is LGHDT, CDR2 YNNKEL (reference sequence). The CDR3 extends over 19 amino acids. For the CDR3, the DNA is TGTGCCAGCAGCCAAGGTTTTGGAAGGGTCGGAGGGGCTGGAAACACCATATATTTT. This encodes CASSQGFGRVGGAGNTIYF.

The chain has TRBV7-2 and TRBJ2-7, with TRBD1 identical over 8 bases. Germline V lookup: CDR1 SGHTA, CDR2 FQGNSA. V dropped 5 bases and J dropped 3; count of bases not matched to a gene: 9. This CDR3 is 15 amino acids long. The CDR3 DNA follows: TGTGCCAGCAGCCTGACCGGGACAGGCCTCTACGAGCAGTACTTC. Its protein product is CASSLTGTGLYEQYF. The full variable domain, completed using reference TRBV7-2 and TRBJ2-7, is GAGVSQSPSNKVTEKGKDVELRCDPISGHTALYWYRQSLGQGLEFLIYFQGNSAPDKSGLPSDRFSAERTGGSVSTLTIQRTQQEDSAVYLCASSLTGTGLYEQYFGPGTRLTVT.

This chain connects TRBV18 to TRBJ1-2, with TRBD1 identical over 8 bases. The CDR3 sequence is 13 residues long. Losses at the gene ends were 8 bases for V and 8 bases for J; bases not matched to a gene: 10. The V gene's germline CDR1 is KGHSH and CDR2 LQKENI. CDR3 coding DNA: TGTGCCAGCCGCTCGGGACAGGTCAGAGGCTACACCTTC. This encodes CASRSGQVRGYTF.

The gene calls are TRBV3-1 (or the pseudogene TRBV3-2) and TRBJ1-6; D might be TRBD1 (6 bases). This CDR3 region has 12 residues. Trimming took off 4 bases at V and 9 bases at J, with 7 bases between the two ends. Germline CDR1 is LGHDT and CDR2 is YNNKEL (reference sequence). In DNA form, the CDR3 reads TGTGCCAGCAGCCGAGGGGGTTCACCCCTCCACTTT. Protein sequence: CASSRGGSPLHF.

The J gene is TRBJ1-5, the V gene TRBV7-2; D perhaps matches TRBD1 (6 bases). CDR3 length equals 16 residues. Germline CDR1 is SGHTA and CDR2 is FQGNSA. V gave up 1 base and J gave up 4 bases, with 14 bases separating them. This chain's CDR3 is CASSLVPGQWNQPQHF. The CDR3 coding sequence is TGTGCCAGCAGCTTAGTCCCCGGACAGTGGAATCAGCCCCAGCATTTT.

The chain joins TRBV4-1 to TRBJ2-2, with D possibly matching TRBD1 (5 bases). This CDR3 spans 13 amino acids. The V gene's germline CDR1 is MGHRA and CDR2 YSYEKL. V gave up 1 base and J gave up 8 bases, with 8 bases separating them. CDR3 DNA: TGCGCCAGCAGCCAAGCAGGGTTGGGGGAGCTGTTTTTT. The encoded protein is CASSQAGLGELFF.

CDR3 region: CASSAYSVHLGTDTQYF. CDR3 coding DNA: TGTGCCAGCAGTGCCTATTCAGTTCATTTGGGCACAGATACGCAGTATTTT. This chain connects TRBV6-2 or TRBV6-3 to TRBJ2-3; D gene uncertain. CDR1 and CDR2 from the germline V gene are MNHEY and SVGEGT. The CDR3 is 17 residues long. The ends were cut back, 5 bases at V and 1 base at J, with 19 bases in the middle.

The chain combines TRBV28 with TRBJ2-3, with 7 nucleotides matching TRBD1. CDR1 is MDHEN, CDR2 SYDVKM, per germline. The CDR3 loop spans 15 amino acids. Trimming removed 7 bases from V and 6 bases from J; junction bases left unmatched: 13. CDR3 sequence: CASTSGTALFDTQYF. As DNA, the CDR3 is TGTGCCAGCACCTCCGGGACAGCACTCTTTGATACGCAGTATTTT.

The chain carries TRBV11-1 and TRBJ2-2; 8 nucleotides align to TRBD1. This CDR3 is 15 amino acids long. CDR1 and CDR2 (germline): SGHAT, FQDESV (reference sequence). The V and J ends lost 2 bases and 4 bases, in that order; junction bases with no gene match: 3. The DNA for the CDR3 is TGTGCCAGCAGCTTAAGACAGGGGTCCACCGGGGAGCTGTTTTTT. This codes for CASSLRQGSTGELFF.

The chain is built from TRBV28 and TRBJ1-2; D is undetermined. The CDR3 is 13 residues long. The V end lost 5 bases, the J end lost 8 bases, and 15 bases lay between the germline ends. The germline V gene encodes CDR1 MDHEN and CDR2 SYDVKM. In nucleotides, the CDR3 is TGTGCCAGCAGTCCCTACACCGGGTGGGGCTACACCTTC. Protein sequence: CASSPYTGWGYTF.

The rearrangement uses TRBV30 and TRBJ1-6; D is uncertain. V was pared by 0 bases and J by 10 bases, with 4 bases between. The length of the CDR3 is 11 residues. Germline CDR1 and CDR2: GTSNPN and SVGIG (reference sequence). CDR3 amino acids: CAWSVSSPLHF. The CDR3 region has the DNA TGTGCCTGGAGTGTATCCTCACCCCTCCACTTT.

V and J are TRBV27 and TRBJ2-1; D is unresolved. Germline V gene data show CDR1 as MNHEY and CDR2 as SMNVEV (reference sequence). Trimming stripped 4 bases from V and 1 base from J, with 11 bases between. CDR3 length: 15 amino acids. This CDR3 reads CASSSDVFSYNEQFF. Here the CDR3 DNA reads TGTGCCAGCAGTTCGGACGTGTTTTCCTACAATGAGCAGTTCTTC.

The chain couples TRBV5-4 to TRBJ1-2; 7 positions match TRBD1. The germline V gene encodes CDR1 SGHNT and CDR2 YYREEE (reference sequence). CDR3 length: 13 residues. The trim removed 4 bases at V and 4 bases at J, leaving 4 bases unmatched. This CDR3 reads CASSPGQVYGYTF. The CDR3, as DNA: TGTGCCAGCAGCCCCGGACAGGTCTATGGCTACACCTTC.

J is TRBJ1-2 and V is TRBV5-1; a possible D gene is TRBD1 (6 bases). CDR3 length: 15 residues. V was pared by 4 bases and J by 5 bases, with 18 bases between. The germline V gene encodes CDR1 SGHRS and CDR2 YFSETQ. CDR3 DNA sequence: TGCGCCAGCAGCCTATGGGGGGGCCAGGGATATGGCTACACCTTC. Amino acids: CASSLWGGQGYGYTF.

This chain joins TRBV19 and TRBJ1-5; no definite D call. V was clipped by 3 bases and J by 5 bases, with 8 bases between them. The CDR3 contains 13 residues. CDR1 is LNHDA, CDR2 SQIVND, per germline (reference sequence). The CDR3 protein is CASSIAIYQPQHF. DNA for the CDR3: TGTGCCAGTAGTATTGCGATTTATCAGCCCCAGCATTTT.

V usage is TRBV5-1 and J usage is TRBJ1-2; 11 nucleotides match TRBD1. Trimming took 0 bases from V and 7 from J; bases not matched to a gene: 8. Germline CDR1 reads SGHRS; CDR2 reads YFSETQ. The CDR3 extends over 16 amino acids. This CDR3 is CASSLGLGQGVSGYTF. The CDR3 nucleotides read TGCGCCAGCAGCTTGGGCTTGGGACAGGGGGTTTCTGGCTACACCTTC.